The present T cell receptor (beta chain) was sequenced within a study of Ad26.COV2.S vaccination and SARS-CoV-2 variants. The table came from immunoSEQ multiplex PCR; TCRdb's copy has only in-frame clones and leaves some out. The profile shows some 500,000 clones, roughly 87% of them singletons. Regarding the study as a whole: There was reportedly substantial breadth in spike-specific CD8+ and CD4+ T cell responses after vaccination.

The treatment: approximately 18 received Ad26.COV2.S at low or high dose, single or two shots; 5 received placebo; per-sample allocation not given. Sampling took place 63 days after the first vaccine or placebo injection. In Boston, the donor was an adult between 18-55 years of age. As concerns this clone: Its antigen is not known.

The clonotype originates from a person aged 18-65 years who received the Ad26.COV2.S COVID-19 vaccine or a placebo. Specimen: peripheral blood, collected in a trial of Ad26.COV2.S vaccine versus placebo.

Here the CDR3 DNA reads TGCGCCAGCAGCCGGGGCCAGGTTAGGGGGCCTAGGGGCTACACCTTC. Translated, it gives CASSRGQVRGPRGYTF. This rearrangement joins TRBV4-1 to TRBJ1-2, with TRBD1 identical over 7 bases. Per the germline V gene, CDR1 is MGHRA and CDR2 is YSYEKL. This CDR3 has 16 residues. Germline trimming cut 4 bases from V and 8 bases from J; bases unmatched to any gene: 16.